This record covers a single T cell receptor (beta chain). This CDR3 has 14 residues. The V segment lost 6 bases and the J segment 8 bases; nucleotides outside the gene matches: 8. Germline CDR1 reads LNHDA; CDR2 reads SQIVND (reference sequence). The data derive from a study of shared T cell receptors in the human thymus. Produced via immunoSEQ multiplex PCR; TCRdb's table is partial and in-frame only. The table includes hundreds of thousands of clones, 80% to 90% detected once. These same records also appear under a second study, on human thymus T cells. This second study notes: Corrective heart surgery yielded resections, and these provided the thymus tissue.

The sample taken for sequencing was thymocytes. This receptor was taken from a girl under three years old with a congenital heart defect. The chain carries TRBV19 and TRBJ2-1; the match to TRBD1 covers 9 bases. In nucleotides, the CDR3 is TGTGCCAGTAGGGCGGGGACAGGGATTCATGAGCAGTTCTTC. This gives the protein CASRAGTGIHEQFF.